This T cell receptor beta chain was identified in a study of T cell clonotyping in hematopoietic cell transplantation. Germline V lookup: CDR1 ENHRY, CDR2 SYGVKD. The CDR3 has 13 residues. Trimming removed 7 bases from V and 6 bases from J, with 14 bases in between. The sample's time point: recipient sample about 28 days before transplant, after cytoreduction. Data came from immunoSEQ multiplex PCR; TCRdb stores just in-frame clones and leaves some out. In the table there are roughly 6,700 clones, about 97% of which are singletons. Sequenced material: peripheral blood mononuclear cells, taken before stem cell transplant. V gene TRBV10-3 combines with J gene TRBJ2-3, with D tentatively TRBD2 (6 bases). This clonotype was sampled from a man aged 70 or older with acute myeloid leukemia. Some clones in this sample may be carry-over from other donors' samples. This CDR3 is CAIKEGIGDTQYF. The CDR3 DNA sequence: TGTGCCATCAAGGAGGGAATCGGGGATACGCAGTATTTT.